This T cell receptor (beta chain) derives from a study of blood T cells in healthy people across ages. A second PCR of 7 to 11 cycles used a sample-barcoded 5' primer and a J-beta primer mix. In TCRdb, the 5' RACE reads were re-called with MiXCR into one record per CDR3 protein. The repertoire holds 1.5 million or so distinct CDR3 sequences, 35% to 45% seen once, with roughly 3.7% in the top ten. The CDR3 length is 13 residues. Trimming removed 1 base from V and 6 bases from J, with 7 bases in between. Looked up from germline, CDR1 is LGHDT and CDR2 is YNNKEL (reference sequence). The rearrangement joins TRBV3-1 to TRBJ1-5, with unresolved D. The TCR comes from a woman between 18 and 30 years old in good health. Source material: blood. CDR3 nucleotide sequence: TGTGCCAGCAGCCAAGGTTCCCGTCAGCCCCAGCATTTT. As protein: CASSQGSRQPQHF. The complete variable domain, with remaining parts taken from reference TRBV3-1 and TRBJ1-5, reads DTAVSQTPKYLVTQMGNDKSIKCEQNLGHDTMYWYKQDSKKFLKIMFSYNNKELIINETVPNRFSPKSPDKAHLNLHINSLELGDSAVYFCASSQGSRQPQHFGDGTRLSIL.